This TCR beta chain was sequenced in a study of control samples from healthy donors and cancer patients. Germline V gives CDR1 LGHDT, CDR2 YNNKEL (reference sequence). The V and J ends lost 4 bases and 3 bases respectively, with 6 bases between them. The length of the CDR3 is 12 residues. Assay: immunoSEQ multiplex PCR; the TCRdb copy retains only in-frame clones and omits some. The table shows 100,000 to 110,000 clones, with roughly 84% occurring only once. The sequenced sample was blood. This receptor was obtained from a woman aged 45-65 years in good health. The rearrangement joins TRBV3-1 (or the pseudogene TRBV3-2) to TRBJ1-2; D gene uncertain. CDR3 DNA: TGTGCCAGCAGCCTACGGGACTATGGCTACACCTTC. This codes for CASSLRDYGYTF.